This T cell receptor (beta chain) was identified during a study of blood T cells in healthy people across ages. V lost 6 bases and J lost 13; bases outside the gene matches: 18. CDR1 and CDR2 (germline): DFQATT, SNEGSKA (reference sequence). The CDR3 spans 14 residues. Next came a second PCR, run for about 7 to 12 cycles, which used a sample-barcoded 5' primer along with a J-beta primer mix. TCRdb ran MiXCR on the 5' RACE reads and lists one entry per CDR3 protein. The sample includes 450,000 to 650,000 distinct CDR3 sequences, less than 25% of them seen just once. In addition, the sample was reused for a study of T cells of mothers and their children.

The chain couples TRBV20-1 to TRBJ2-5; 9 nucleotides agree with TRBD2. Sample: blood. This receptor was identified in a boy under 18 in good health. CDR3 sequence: CSAFVPSGTHKGYF. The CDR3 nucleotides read TGCAGTGCCTTCGTGCCTAGCGGGACCCATAAAGGGTACTTC.